These 4 T cell receptor beta chains came from one sample sequenced in a study of CD8 T cells in Susac syndrome (dated by TCRdb to the late 2010s). The library was obtained by the immunoSEQ multiplex PCR assay. RNA was extracted using the RNeasy kit, and roughly 0.45 to 1 ug of the RNA was reverse transcribed with random hexamers. Starting from the raw public reads, TCRdb applied fastp trimming at Q25, assembled clones with MiXCR and retained in-frame beta chains. Each entry merges the rows of one CDR3 protein and shows their most common DNA and genes. This sample lists hundreds of thousands of distinct CDR3 sequences; around 96% were detected once. About 0.091% of the sample belongs to the ten largest clones. The source material was CD4+ T cells from PBMCs. The receptor source for this set is a human donor with multiple sclerosis.

V usage is TRBV7-2 and J usage is TRBJ1-5; weak D call: TRBD1 (5 bases). Germline V gives CDR1 SGHTA, CDR2 FQGNSA. V was trimmed by 4 bases and J by 4 bases, leaving 17 bases between them. The CDR3 has 16 amino acids. In DNA, the CDR3 is TGTGCCAGCAGCTCCCCCGGGGGAAGGCTAAATCAGCCCCAGCATTTT. It specifies CASSSPGGRLNQPQHF.

J is TRBJ2-5 and V is TRBV11-2; D perhaps matches TRBD1 (6 bases). CDR3 length equals 14 residues. Germline CDR1 SGHAT, CDR2 FQNNGV. Trimming left V 0 bases short and J 5 bases short, with 10 bases between. CDR3 residues: CASSLDLQGETQYF. DNA of the CDR3: TGTGCCAGCAGCTTAGATCTTCAGGGGGAGACCCAGTACTTC.

The rearrangement uses TRBV30 and TRBJ2-3; tentatively, D is TRBD2 (6 bases). The CDR3 is made up of 13 amino acids. Germline CDR1 reads GTSNPN; CDR2 reads SVGIG (reference sequence). V gave up 1 base and J gave up 3 bases, with 8 bases separating them. The chain's CDR3 is CAWSAGDTDTQYF. As DNA, the CDR3 is TGTGCCTGGAGTGCGGGAGATACAGATACGCAGTATTTT.

The chain has TRBV29-1 and TRBJ2-7; unclear D gene. V lost 4 bases and J lost 2, with 9 bases in between. This CDR3 region has 12 residues. Germline V gene sequence: CDR1 SQVTM, CDR2 ANQGSEA. The CDR3 coding sequence is TGCAGCGTTGTTTCGGGTCCCTACGAGCAGTACTTC. Translated, it gives CSVVSGPYEQYF.